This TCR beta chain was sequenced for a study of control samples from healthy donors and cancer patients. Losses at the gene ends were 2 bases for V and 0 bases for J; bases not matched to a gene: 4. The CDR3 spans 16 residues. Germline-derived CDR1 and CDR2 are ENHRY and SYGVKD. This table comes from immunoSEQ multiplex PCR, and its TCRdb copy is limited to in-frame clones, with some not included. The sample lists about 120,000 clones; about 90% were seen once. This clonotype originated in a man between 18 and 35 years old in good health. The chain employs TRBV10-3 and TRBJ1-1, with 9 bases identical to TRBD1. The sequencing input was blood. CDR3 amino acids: CAISEGGQGLNTEAFF. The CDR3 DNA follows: TGTGCCATCAGTGAGGGGGGACAGGGTTTGAACACTGAAGCTTTCTTT.